The next 30 T cell receptor beta chains were all read from a single sample in a study of blood T cell repertoires in COVID-19. Only in-frame clones appear in the TCRdb table, and some are missing; sequencing was by immunoSEQ multiplex PCR. The table shows 200,000 to 300,000 clones, with around nine tenths occurring only once. Sequencing was performed on peripheral blood. The origin of the receptors is a man aged 25 to 40 with COVID-19, enrolled during active disease.

The V gene is TRBV2, the J gene TRBJ1-2; D possibly corresponds to TRBD1 (6 bases). Deletions cut 3 bases from V and 6 bases from J, with 14 bases between. This CDR3 is built from 14 residues. Germline V lookup: CDR1 SNHLY, CDR2 FYNNEI. This CDR3 reads CASSEKRRQDGYTF. DNA for the CDR3: TGTGCCAGCAGTGAGAAGCGAAGACAGGATGGCTACACCTTC.

The rearrangement joins TRBV7-3 to TRBJ2-6, with TRBD1 matching over 9 bases. Germline-derived CDR1 and CDR2 are SGHTA and FQGTGA. The V segment lost 4 bases and the J segment 0 bases; nucleotides outside the gene matches: 7. CDR3 length: 18 amino acids. Here the CDR3 reads CASSSHQDRGSGANVLTF. The CDR3, as DNA: TGTGCCAGCAGCTCGCACCAGGACAGGGGCTCTGGGGCCAACGTCCTGACTTTC.

The V call is TRBV13, the J call TRBJ1-2; D ambiguous. CDR3 size: 13 residues. CDR1 PRHDT and CDR2 FYEKMQ come from the germline V gene (reference sequence). The V end lost 1 base, the J end lost 6 bases, and 9 bases lay between the germline ends. Here the CDR3 DNA reads TGTGCCAGCAGCTTAGTTTCCGGGGATGGCTACACCTTC. Encoded protein: CASSLVSGDGYTF.

Concerning this clone: Other nucleotide sequences from this sample produce the same CDR3. The chain uses TRBV6-5 and TRBJ2-5; D is unresolved. Deletions cut 6 bases from V and 5 bases from J, with 13 bases between. The V gene's germline CDR1 is MNHEY and CDR2 SVGAGI. The CDR3 covers 13 residues. CDR3 protein: CASSSRVPETQYF. CDR3 DNA sequence: TGTGCCAGCAGCTCCCGGGTGCCCGAGACCCAGTACTTC.

The chain links TRBV6-2 or TRBV6-3 to TRBJ1-1, with D perhaps matching TRBD1 (5 bases). V gave up 7 bases and J gave up 3 bases, with 18 bases separating them. There are 15 residues in the CDR3. From germline, CDR1 is MNHEY and CDR2 SVGEGT. CDR3 loop: CASIPRRGGDTEAFF. The CDR3 DNA reads TGTGCCAGCATCCCCCGGAGGGGAGGGGACACTGAAGCTTTCTTT.

The gene calls are TRBV19 and TRBJ1-1; D is perhaps TRBD1 (6 bases). Trimming left V 4 bases short and J 3 bases short, with 18 bases between. The CDR3 sequence is 16 residues long. CDR1 LNHDA and CDR2 SQIVND come from the germline V gene (reference sequence). In DNA form, the CDR3 reads TGTGCCAGTAGTACCCGAGCAATCAGGGGTTACACTGAAGCTTTCTTT. It translates to CASSTRAIRGYTEAFF.

The chain has TRBV6-5 and TRBJ2-5, with a tentative D call TRBD1 (6 bases). V lost 0 bases to trimming and J lost 3 bases, with 11 bases between them. Looked up from germline, CDR1 is MNHEY and CDR2 is SVGAGI. This CDR3 spans 15 amino acids. CDR3: CASSYSGRGEETQYF. For the CDR3, the DNA is TGTGCCAGCAGTTACTCGGGCAGGGGAGAAGAGACCCAGTACTTC.

The chain is built from TRBV2 and TRBJ2-3, with 10 nucleotides matching TRBD2. Germline V CDR1 and CDR2: SNHLY, FYNNEI. J gave up 4 bases and V 5 bases, and 6 bases lay outside the gene matches. The CDR3 spans 15 residues. CDR3 coding DNA: TGTGCCAGCAGTCTTAGCGGGGGGATCGCAGATACGCAGTATTTT. As protein: CASSLSGGIADTQYF.

This chain connects TRBV25-1 to TRBJ1-2; D ambiguous. Trimming removed 5 bases at V and 0 bases at J, with 7 bases between. CDR3 length: 13 residues. Looked up from germline, CDR1 is MGHDK and CDR2 is SYGVNS. The CDR3 DNA sequence: TGTGCCAGCAGTACAGACCCTAACTATGGCTACACCTTC. Translation gives CASSTDPNYGYTF.

V is TRBV11-2 and J is TRBJ2-1; D ambiguous. The CDR3 is made up of 16 amino acids. V was shortened by 1 base and J by 3 bases, with 13 bases between the two germline ends. Germline-derived CDR1 and CDR2 are SGHAT and FQNNGV. The CDR3 region has the DNA TGTGCCAGCAGCTTAGTGGGCCAGGCAAACTACAATGAGCAGTTCTTC. Translated, it gives CASSLVGQANYNEQFF.

This chain connects TRBV28 to TRBJ1-3; D call uncertain. Germline CDR1 reads MDHEN; CDR2 reads SYDVKM. V lost 6 bases and J lost 5, with 17 bases in between. The CDR3 contains 15 residues. CDR3 protein: CASSTGSAVRNTIYF. The CDR3 coding sequence is TGTGCCAGCAGCACGGGATCTGCTGTGAGAAACACCATATATTTT.

The V call is TRBV29-1, the J call TRBJ1-4; possibly TRBD1 for D (5 bases). This CDR3 comprises 13 residues. Germline lookup yields CDR1 SQVTM and CDR2 ANQGSEA. V was clipped by 4 bases and J by 12 bases, with 18 bases between them. The CDR3 DNA reads as TGCAGCGTTGCGGACGGGTCCCGGGGGGAACTGTTTTTT. Its translation: CSVADGSRGELFF. Looking up the rest from reference TRBV29-1 and TRBJ1-4 gives the full variable domain: SAVISQKPSRDICQRGTSLTIQCQVDSQVTMMFWYRQQPGQSLTLIATANQGSEATYESGFVIDKFPISRPNLTFSTLTVSNMSPEDSSIYLCSVADGSRGELFFGSGTQLSVL.

This chain uses TRBV11-2 with TRBJ2-1, with 11 bases matching TRBD2. The CDR3 has 18 residues. Germline V gives CDR1 SGHAT, CDR2 FQNNGV. J gave up 0 bases and V 8 bases, and 12 bases lay outside the gene matches. DNA of the CDR3: TGTGCCAGCGACGATAGCGGGGGGGCCTCGAGCTCCTACAATGAGCAGTTCTTC. This encodes CASDDSGGASSSYNEQFF. Full variable domain (remainder filled in from reference TRBV11-2 and TRBJ2-1): EAGVAQSPRYKIIEKRQSVAFWCNPISGHATLYWYQQILGQGPKLLIQFQNNGVVDDSQLPKDRFSAERLKGVDSTLKIQPAKLEDSAVYLCASDDSGGASSSYNEQFFGPGTRLTVL.

This chain links TRBV5-1 with TRBJ2-7; D remains ambiguous. The CDR3 spans 14 residues. Trimming took 3 bases from V and 0 from J, leaving 10 bases between them. Looked up from germline, CDR1 is SGHRS and CDR2 is YFSETQ. CDR3 loop: CASSSSGSSYEQYF. The CDR3 DNA reads TGCGCCAGCAGCTCGTCTGGCAGCTCCTACGAGCAGTACTTC.

This sequence joins TRBV5-1 and TRBJ2-3; weak D call: TRBD1 (6 bases). Trimming cost V 5 bases and J 0 bases, with 13 bases left between them. CDR3 size: 15 residues. CDR1 is SGHRS, CDR2 YFSETQ, per germline. CDR3 amino acids: CASSSQGTSTDTQYF. The DNA for the CDR3 is TGCGCCAGCAGTTCACAGGGAACTAGCACAGATACGCAGTATTTT.

The V call is TRBV19, the J call TRBJ2-7, with 12 bases that match TRBD2. Germline CDR1 is LNHDA and CDR2 is SQIVND (reference sequence). V gave up 8 bases and J gave up 3 bases; unmatched junction bases: 8. The CDR3 runs to 15 residues. The CDR3 region has the DNA TGTGCCAGTTCGTCGCTAGCGGGGGGGCTCTACGAGCAGTACTTC. Residues: CASSSLAGGLYEQYF. Based on the CDR3 plus reference TRBV19 and TRBJ2-7, the full variable domain is DGGITQSPKYLFRKEGQNVTLSCEQNLNHDAMYWYRQDPGQGLRLIYYSQIVNDFQKGDIAEGYSVSREKKESFPLTVTSAQKNPTAFYLCASSSLAGGLYEQYFGPGTRLTVT.

Comment on this clone: The same CDR3 arises from other DNA sequences in this sample as well. V gene TRBV5-1 combines with J gene TRBJ2-5; tentatively, D is TRBD2 (5 bases). The CDR3 extends over 14 amino acids. Germline lookup yields CDR1 SGHRS and CDR2 YFSETQ. Trimming removed 0 bases at V and 2 bases at J, with 8 bases between. CDR3 nucleotides: TGCGCCAGCAGCTTGGCCGGAGGTCAAGAGACCCAGTACTTC. Protein sequence: CASSLAGGQETQYF.

V gene TRBV19 combines with J gene TRBJ2-3; 9 bases are shared with TRBD2. The CDR3 length is 15 residues. V lost 2 bases and J lost 6; bases outside the gene matches: 6. Germline V gene data show CDR1 as LNHDA and CDR2 as SQIVND (reference sequence). The CDR3 sequence is CASSIKTSGRDTQYF. CDR3 nucleotide sequence: TGTGCCAGTAGTATAAAGACTAGCGGAAGGGATACGCAGTATTTT.

This chain uses TRBV9 with TRBJ2-7, with D perhaps TRBD2 (7 bases). CDR1 SGDLS and CDR2 YYNGEE come from the germline V gene. The CDR3 runs to 14 residues. The V end lost 4 bases, the J end lost 6 bases, and 17 bases lay between the germline ends. The CDR3 protein is CASSSTGTGGEQYF. The CDR3 DNA follows: TGTGCCAGCAGCTCTACAGGGACGGGGGGCGAGCAGTACTTC.

This chain's CDR3 is CASSPGLDEQFF. The CDR3 coding sequence is TGTGCCAGCAGCCCCGGACTGGATGAGCAGTTCTTC. This sequence joins TRBV9 and TRBJ2-1, with a possible D match to TRBD2 (5 bases). The CDR3 extends over 12 amino acids. Germline V lookup: CDR1 SGDLS, CDR2 YYNGEE. V gave up 4 bases and J gave up 8 bases, with 10 bases separating them.

The rearrangement joins TRBV29-1 to TRBJ2-3; 8 nucleotides agree with TRBD1. J lost 0 bases, V lost 1 base, and 6 bases had no gene match. CDR1 and CDR2 (germline): SQVTM, ANQGSEA. The length of the CDR3 is 16 residues. The CDR3 sequence: CSVEGQGAPSTDTQYF. CDR3 bases: TGCAGCGTTGAAGGGCAGGGGGCTCCTAGCACAGATACGCAGTATTTT.

Only one count was recorded for this clone. The chain joins TRBV28 to TRBJ1-6, with D tentatively TRBD1 (6 bases). V dropped 2 bases and J dropped 10 bases, with 15 bases sitting between them. The CDR3 has 15 residues. The germline V gene encodes CDR1 MDHEN and CDR2 SYDVKM. CDR3: CASSLKAGAGSPLHF. The CDR3 DNA is TGTGCCAGCAGTTTAAAGGCAGGGGCAGGGTCACCCCTCCACTTT.

The chain is built from TRBV5-4 and TRBJ1-1; 9 bases are shared with TRBD1. With 5 bases clipped from V and 7 bases from J, the junction kept 9 bases outside the gene matches. From germline, CDR1 is SGHNT and CDR2 YYREEE (reference sequence). The CDR3 is 14 residues long. CDR3 sequence: CASRSTGGEGEAFF. For the CDR3, the DNA is TGTGCCAGCAGATCTACAGGGGGCGAGGGTGAAGCTTTCTTT.

CDR3 coding DNA: TGTGCCAGCAACGAGCAGGGGAACGGATCACCCCTCCACTTT. The encoded protein is CASNEQGNGSPLHF. This rearrangement joins TRBV2 to TRBJ1-6; perhaps TRBD1 as D (6 bases). CDR1 SNHLY and CDR2 FYNNEI come from the germline V gene. CDR3 length: 14 amino acids. V was trimmed by 7 bases and J by 10 bases, leaving 17 bases between them.

The chain carries TRBV4-2 and TRBJ1-2, with D possibly being TRBD1 (6 bases). Germline-derived CDR1 and CDR2 are LGHNA and YNFKEQ. Between the trimmed V and J ends, which lost 0 bases and 2 bases, there was a span of 13 bases. The CDR3 runs 16 residues. The CDR3 region has the DNA TGTGCCAGCAGCCAAGATGTGGCAGGGGTGAACTATGGCTACACCTTC. This gives the protein CASSQDVAGVNYGYTF.

The CDR3 is CSVEDGGPNQPQHF. The CDR3 bases are TGCAGCGTTGAAGATGGAGGCCCTAATCAGCCCCAGCATTTT. The chain links TRBV29-1 to TRBJ1-5; no reliable D call. The V end was cut by 0 bases, the J end by 4 bases, with 10 bases between. Germline V gene lookup returns CDR1 SQVTM and CDR2 ANQGSEA. The CDR3 extends over 14 amino acids.

The V and J genes are TRBV3-1 (or the pseudogene TRBV3-2) and TRBJ2-1; 10 positions agree with TRBD1. The CDR3 is 17 amino acids. J gave up 8 bases and V 2 bases, and 12 bases lay outside the gene matches. Germline CDR1 LGHDT, CDR2 YNNKEL (reference sequence). CDR3 nucleotides: TGTGCCAGCAGCCAACGACAGGGGGCACCGGCCGGCGATGAGCAGTTCTTC. Translation gives CASSQRQGAPAGDEQFF.

This sequence joins TRBV6-1 and TRBJ1-6; 9 nucleotides agree with TRBD1. CDR3 length equals 15 residues. CDR1 is MNHNS, CDR2 SASEGT, per germline. Unmatched junction bases numbered 7, after V lost 3 bases and J lost 10 bases. The DNA of the CDR3 is TGTGCCAGCAGTGAGCCGGGACAGGGTCCCTCACCCCTCCACTTT. Residues: CASSEPGQGPSPLHF.

This chain links TRBV19 with TRBJ2-5, with D possibly matching TRBD2 (7 bases). CDR1 is LNHDA and CDR2 is SQIVND in the germline V gene (reference sequence). This CDR3 contains 13 residues. V was trimmed by 2 bases and J by 14 bases, leaving 18 bases between them. The CDR3 coding sequence is TGTGCCAGTAGTATAAAAGGGGGGGGTCCCGCATACTTC. This translates into CASSIKGGGPAYF.

This chain links TRBV4-1 with TRBJ2-7; tentative D call: TRBD2 (6 bases). The V end was cut by 1 base, the J end by 2 bases, with 18 bases between. Germline V gene sequence: CDR1 MGHRA, CDR2 YSYEKL. CDR3 length: 17 amino acids. The CDR3 region has the DNA TGCGCCAGCAGCCAAGTAGGAATGATGGCGGGGACCTACGAGCAGTACTTC. It translates to CASSQVGMMAGTYEQYF.